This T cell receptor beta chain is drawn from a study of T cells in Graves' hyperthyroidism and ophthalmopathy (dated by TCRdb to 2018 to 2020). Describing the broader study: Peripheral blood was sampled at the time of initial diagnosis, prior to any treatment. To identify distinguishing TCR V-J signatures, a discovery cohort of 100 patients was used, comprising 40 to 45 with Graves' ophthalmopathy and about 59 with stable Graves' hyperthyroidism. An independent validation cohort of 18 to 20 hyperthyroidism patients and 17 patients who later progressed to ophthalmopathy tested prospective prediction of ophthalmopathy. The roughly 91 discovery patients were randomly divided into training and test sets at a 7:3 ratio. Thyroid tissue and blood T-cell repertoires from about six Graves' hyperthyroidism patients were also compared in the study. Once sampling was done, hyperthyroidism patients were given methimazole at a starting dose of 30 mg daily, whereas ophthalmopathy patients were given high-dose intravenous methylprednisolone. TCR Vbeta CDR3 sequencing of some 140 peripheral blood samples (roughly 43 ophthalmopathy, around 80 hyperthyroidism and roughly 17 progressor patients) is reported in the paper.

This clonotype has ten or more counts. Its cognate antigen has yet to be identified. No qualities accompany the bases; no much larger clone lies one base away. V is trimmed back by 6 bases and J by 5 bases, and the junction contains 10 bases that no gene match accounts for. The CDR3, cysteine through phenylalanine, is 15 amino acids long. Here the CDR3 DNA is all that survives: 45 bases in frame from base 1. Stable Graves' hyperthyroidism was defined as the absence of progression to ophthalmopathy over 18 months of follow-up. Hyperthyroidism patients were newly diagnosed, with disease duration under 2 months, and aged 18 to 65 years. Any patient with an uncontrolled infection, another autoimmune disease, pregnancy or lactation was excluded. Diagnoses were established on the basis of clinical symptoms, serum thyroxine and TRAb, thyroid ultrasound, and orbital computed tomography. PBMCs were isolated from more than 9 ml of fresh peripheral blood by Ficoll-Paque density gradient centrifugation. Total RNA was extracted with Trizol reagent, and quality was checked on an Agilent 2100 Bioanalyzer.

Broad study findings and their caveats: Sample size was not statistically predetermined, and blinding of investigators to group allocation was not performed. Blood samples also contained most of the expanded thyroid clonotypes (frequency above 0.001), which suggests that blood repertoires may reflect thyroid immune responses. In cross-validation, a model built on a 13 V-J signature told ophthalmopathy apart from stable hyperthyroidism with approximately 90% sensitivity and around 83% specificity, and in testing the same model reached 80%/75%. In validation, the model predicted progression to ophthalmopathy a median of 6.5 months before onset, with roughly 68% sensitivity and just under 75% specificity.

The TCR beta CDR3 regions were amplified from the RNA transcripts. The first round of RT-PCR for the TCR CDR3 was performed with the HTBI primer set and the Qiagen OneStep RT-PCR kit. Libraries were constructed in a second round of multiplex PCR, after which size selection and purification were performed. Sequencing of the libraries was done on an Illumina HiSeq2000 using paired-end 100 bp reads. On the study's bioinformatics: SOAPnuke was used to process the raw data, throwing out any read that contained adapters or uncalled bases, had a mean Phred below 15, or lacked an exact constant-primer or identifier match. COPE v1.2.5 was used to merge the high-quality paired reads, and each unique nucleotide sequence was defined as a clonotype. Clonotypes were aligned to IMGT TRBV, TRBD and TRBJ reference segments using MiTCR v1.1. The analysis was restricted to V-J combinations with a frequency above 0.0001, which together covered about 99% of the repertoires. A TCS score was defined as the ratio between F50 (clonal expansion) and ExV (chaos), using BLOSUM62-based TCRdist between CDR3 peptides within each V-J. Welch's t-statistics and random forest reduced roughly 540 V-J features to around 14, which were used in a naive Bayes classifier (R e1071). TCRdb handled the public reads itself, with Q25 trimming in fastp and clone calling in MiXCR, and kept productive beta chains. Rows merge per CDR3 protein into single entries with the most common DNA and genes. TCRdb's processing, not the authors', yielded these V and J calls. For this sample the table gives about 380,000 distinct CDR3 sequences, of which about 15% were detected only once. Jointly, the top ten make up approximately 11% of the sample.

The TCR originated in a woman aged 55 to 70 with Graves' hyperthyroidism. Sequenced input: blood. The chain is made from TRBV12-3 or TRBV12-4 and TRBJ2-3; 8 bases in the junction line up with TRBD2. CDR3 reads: CASRDGAGAEDTQYF. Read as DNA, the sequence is TGTGCCAGCAGGGACGGAGCGGGAGCTGAAGATACGCAGTATTTT.